Presented here are 32 T cell receptor beta chains from one specimen sequenced in a study of T cell responses to AZD1222 COVID-19 vaccine. Using immunoSEQ multiplex PCR, the repertoire was profiled, and TCRdb retains in-frame clones only, with some absent. The table records some 150,000 clones, about 93% of them present only once. Specimen: peripheral blood, collected 28 days after the second AZD1222 dose. These receptors came from an adult who received the AZD1222 COVID-19 vaccine.

This chain links TRBV6-1 with TRBJ2-1, with a weak D call TRBD2 (6 bases). This CDR3 has 18 amino acids. Trimming took off 0 bases at V and 2 bases at J, with 17 bases between the two ends. Germline CDR1 is MNHNS and CDR2 is SASEGT. Here the CDR3 DNA reads TGTGCCAGCAGTGAAGCGCCATGGAGGGGATCCCCCTACAATGAGCAGTTCTTC. The encoded protein is CASSEAPWRGSPYNEQFF.

The rearrangement uses TRBV4-1 and TRBJ1-2; D is unresolved. The V gene lost 1 base and the J gene lost 2 bases, with 8 bases spanning the gap. Germline CDR1 MGHRA, CDR2 YSYEKL. CDR3 size: 14 residues. The DNA of the CDR3 is TGCGCCAGCAGCCAAGTGGGCAGAAACTATGGCTACACCTTC. This sequence encodes CASSQVGRNYGYTF.

J is TRBJ2-1 and V is TRBV7-7; unclear D gene. Per the germline V gene, CDR1 is SSHAT and CDR2 is FNYEAQ (reference sequence). Trimming took 2 bases from V and 7 from J, leaving 24 bases between them. The CDR3 is 18 residues long. CDR3 protein: CASSLHPSRRTKDNEQFF. The DNA of the CDR3 is TGTGCCAGCAGCTTACACCCCTCTCGGCGGACGAAGGATAATGAGCAGTTCTTC.

The CDR3 sequence is CASSPSGQGAGHYEQYF. DNA of the CDR3: TGTGCCAGCTCACCATCTGGCCAGGGAGCGGGGCACTACGAGCAGTACTTC. The genes are TRBV18 and TRBJ2-7, with 7 bases fitting TRBD2. The germline gives CDR1 KGHSH, CDR2 LQKENI. The CDR3 totals 17 residues. The V gene end was trimmed by 2 bases and the J gene end by 3 bases; junction bases not matched to a gene: 13.

The chain recombines TRBV19 with TRBJ2-3, with D possibly matching TRBD1 (5 bases). CDR3 size: 15 residues. The V gene's germline CDR1 is LNHDA and CDR2 SQIVND (reference sequence). Deletions cut 6 bases from V and 5 bases from J, with 18 bases between. CDR3 DNA: TGTGCCAGTAGGCCCAATGGGCAGGGAAAAGATACGCAGTATTTT. Residues: CASRPNGQGKDTQYF.

This clone was recorded only once. The J gene is TRBJ1-1, the V gene TRBV19, with D perhaps matching TRBD1 (5 bases). CDR1 and CDR2 from the germline V gene are LNHDA and SQIVND (reference sequence). The CDR3 consists of 16 residues. Trimming took 1 base from V and 2 from J, leaving 14 bases between them. CDR3 sequence (DNA): TGTGCCAGTAGTATAGCGACCGGACATTTCAACACTGAAGCTTTCTTT. This gives the protein CASSIATGHFNTEAFF.

This clone has just one count. The chain has TRBV19 and TRBJ1-3; TRBD1 is a possible D gene (5 bases). V was cut by 4 bases and J by 5 bases, with 9 bases left in between. CDR1 and CDR2 from the germline V gene are LNHDA and SQIVND (reference sequence). The CDR3 loop spans 13 amino acids. CDR3 in amino acids: CASSKTDRNTIYF. In nucleotides, the CDR3 is TGTGCCAGTAGTAAGACAGACCGAAACACCATATATTTT.

The CDR3 DNA is TGTGCCAGCAGCTTAGGGGTCGGGGGTACTGAAGCTTTCTTT. Residues: CASSLGVGGTEAFF. The rearrangement joins TRBV7-2 to TRBJ1-1; TRBD1 is a possible D gene (5 bases). Germline V gene data show CDR1 as SGHTA and CDR2 as FQGNSA. The length of the CDR3 is 14 residues. V was pared by 1 base and J by 5 bases, with 11 bases between. Full variable domain (remainder filled in from reference TRBV7-2 and TRBJ1-1): GAGVSQSPSNKVTEKGKDVELRCDPISGHTALYWYRQSLGQGLEFLIYFQGNSAPDKSGLPSDRFSAERTGGSVSTLTIQRTQQEDSAVYLCASSLGVGGTEAFFGQGTRLTVV.

V and J are TRBV27 and TRBJ2-2; tentatively, D is TRBD2 (7 bases). The V and J ends lost 8 bases and 5 bases respectively, with 9 bases between them. Germline CDR1 MNHEY, CDR2 SMNVEV (reference sequence). The CDR3 has 12 amino acids. The CDR3, as DNA: TGTGCCAGCGAGGGGGGGACCGGGGAGCTGTTTTTT. It specifies CASEGGTGELFF.

The rearrangement joins TRBV19 to TRBJ1-1; 8 nucleotides match TRBD1. CDR1 and CDR2 (germline): LNHDA, SQIVND (reference sequence). The CDR3 extends over 16 amino acids. Germline trimming cut 1 base from V and 2 bases from J; bases unmatched to any gene: 6. The CDR3 sequence is CASSIGAGGPNTEAFF. In DNA form, the CDR3 reads TGTGCCAGTAGTATAGGGGCAGGGGGCCCCAACACTGAAGCTTTCTTT.

By its share, this clone is medium-sized. J is TRBJ2-5 and V is TRBV11-2; 7 bases fit TRBD2. Germline values: CDR1 SGHAT, CDR2 FQNNGV. CDR3 size: 15 residues. The V gene end was trimmed by 3 bases and the J gene end by 3 bases; junction bases not matched to a gene: 7. CDR3 protein: CASSFWGGPKETQYF. The DNA for the CDR3 is TGTGCCAGCAGCTTTTGGGGGGGACCAAAAGAGACCCAGTACTTC. Full variable domain (missing parts from reference TRBV11-2 and TRBJ2-5): EAGVAQSPRYKIIEKRQSVAFWCNPISGHATLYWYQQILGQGPKLLIQFQNNGVVDDSQLPKDRFSAERLKGVDSTLKIQPAKLEDSAVYLCASSFWGGPKETQYFGPGTRLLVL.

This clone came up a few times. The chain is built from TRBV19 and TRBJ2-1; tentatively, D is TRBD1 (6 bases). Trimming stripped 6 bases from V and 3 bases from J, with 18 bases between. The CDR3 is made up of 16 amino acids. Germline CDR1 is LNHDA and CDR2 is SQIVND (reference sequence). DNA for the CDR3: TGTGCCAGTAGCCAAGGGACACTTATGGGCTACAATGAGCAGTTCTTC. Translated: CASSQGTLMGYNEQFF. Variable domain in full (rest from reference TRBV19 and TRBJ2-1): DGGITQSPKYLFRKEGQNVTLSCEQNLNHDAMYWYRQDPGQGLRLIYYSQIVNDFQKGDIAEGYSVSREKKESFPLTVTSAQKNPTAFYLCASSQGTLMGYNEQFFGPGTRLTVL.

The chain couples TRBV27 to TRBJ2-7; 8 positions match TRBD2. Trimming at V came to 5 bases and at J to 3 bases, leaving 6 bases not matched to a gene. The CDR3 totals 14 residues. Germline V gene lookup returns CDR1 MNHEY and CDR2 SMNVEV (reference sequence). In nucleotides, the CDR3 is TGTGCCAGCAGTGAACTAGCGGAGAACTACGAGCAGTACTTC. Its protein is CASSELAENYEQYF.

The chain employs TRBV29-1 and TRBJ2-4; perhaps TRBD2 as D (5 bases). V was trimmed by 7 bases and J by 6 bases, leaving 13 bases between them. The CDR3 is 12 amino acids. Per the germline V gene, CDR1 is SQVTM and CDR2 is ANQGSEA. The CDR3 here is CSGGVRGNIQYF. CDR3 DNA: TGCAGCGGGGGAGTACGGGGAAACATTCAGTACTTC.

This chain joins TRBV2 and TRBJ1-2; D not resolved. The germline V gene has CDR1 SNHLY and CDR2 FYNNEI. Between the trimmed V and J ends, which lost 10 bases and 8 bases, there was a span of 17 bases. This CDR3 has 12 residues. CDR3 sequence reads: CATTRGTDGYTF. In nucleotides, the CDR3 is TGTGCCACAACTCGTGGAACGGACGGCTACACCTTC.

This clone has just one count. The J gene is TRBJ1-1, the V gene TRBV7-9, with no clear D. CDR1 SEHNR and CDR2 FQNEAQ come from the germline V gene (reference sequence). The CDR3 loop spans 15 amino acids. The V and J ends lost 0 bases and 3 bases respectively, with 11 bases between them. The chain's CDR3 is CASSLAKGLDTEAFF. As DNA, the CDR3 is TGTGCCAGCAGCTTAGCTAAAGGGCTGGACACTGAAGCTTTCTTT.

This clone has a handful of counts. The chain combines TRBV7-8 with TRBJ1-3, with 9 bases identical to TRBD1. Unmatched junction bases numbered 8, after V lost 6 bases and J lost 2 bases. CDR1 SGHVS and CDR2 FQNEAQ come from the germline V gene. This CDR3 has 16 amino acids. The CDR3 bases are TGTGCCAGCAGACCGGGACAGGGTCCCGCTGGAAACACCATATATTTT. Translation: CASRPGQGPAGNTIYF.

The chain links TRBV24-1 to TRBJ1-2, with 8 bases matching TRBD1. This CDR3 comprises 16 residues. From germline, CDR1 is KGHDR and CDR2 SFDVKD. V shed 4 bases and J 9 bases; nucleotides not matched to a gene: 15. The CDR3 spells CATSEGGLGQGLSYTF. DNA of the CDR3: TGTGCCACCAGTGAAGGAGGACTAGGACAGGGCCTAAGCTACACCTTC.

The chain has TRBV6-5 and TRBJ2-7, with 7 bases matching TRBD1. Per germline, CDR1 MNHEY and CDR2 SVGAGI. Germline trimming cut 6 bases from V and 5 bases from J; bases unmatched to any gene: 7. The CDR3 runs 13 residues. The CDR3 loop is CASRGTGAHEQYF. In DNA form, the CDR3 reads TGTGCCAGCAGGGGCACAGGGGCCCACGAGCAGTACTTC.

J is TRBJ2-7 and V is TRBV5-1; TRBD1 aligns across 9 bases. After removal of 2 bases from V and 2 bases from J, the junction contained 5 bases not matched to a gene. The CDR3 has 15 residues. CDR1 is SGHRS, CDR2 YFSETQ, per germline. The CDR3 loop reads CASSLTGTGPYEQYF. The CDR3 nucleotides are TGCGCCAGCAGCTTAACCGGGACAGGGCCCTACGAGCAGTACTTC.

The gene calls are TRBV3-1 (or the pseudogene TRBV3-2) and TRBJ2-7; weak D call: TRBD1 (5 bases). Germline V CDR1 and CDR2: LGHDT, YNNKEL (reference sequence). The CDR3 length is 13 residues. Trimming took 3 bases from V and 6 from J, leaving 12 bases between them. The CDR3 spells CASSHGAGGEQYF. The CDR3 nucleotides are TGTGCCAGCAGCCATGGGGCCGGCGGCGAGCAGTACTTC.

This chain links TRBV30 with TRBJ1-1, with D possibly being TRBD1 (6 bases). V lost 3 bases to trimming and J lost 5 bases, with 19 bases between them. Germline CDR1 GTSNPN, CDR2 SVGIG (reference sequence). The CDR3 covers 15 residues. This CDR3 reads CAWSGIQGVGTEAFF. Here the CDR3 DNA reads TGTGCCTGGAGCGGGATACAGGGCGTGGGGACTGAAGCTTTCTTT.

V is TRBV25-1 and J is TRBJ1-1, with TRBD1 as a possible D gene (5 bases). The germline V gene has CDR1 MGHDK and CDR2 SYGVNS. V was shortened by 4 bases and J by 0 bases, with 9 bases between the two germline ends. The CDR3 has 14 amino acids. The CDR3: CASSAHRMNTEAFF. The DNA of the CDR3 is TGTGCCAGCAGTGCCCACAGGATGAACACTGAAGCTTTCTTT. The complete variable domain, with remaining parts taken from reference TRBV25-1 and TRBJ1-1, reads EADIYQTPRYLVIGTGKKITLECSQTMGHDKMYWYQQDPGMELHLIHYSYGVNSTEKGDLSSESTVSRIRTEHFPLTLESARPSHTSQYLCASSAHRMNTEAFFGQGTRLTVV.

The rearrangement links TRBV27 to TRBJ2-1; the D is unclear. Germline V gives CDR1 MNHEY, CDR2 SMNVEV (reference sequence). The CDR3 extends over 15 amino acids. V was pared by 7 bases and J by 8 bases, with 21 bases between. As DNA, the CDR3 is TGTGCCAGCACCTGGCTCGGACCCTCTCAAGATGAGCAGTTCTTC. Its protein product is CASTWLGPSQDEQFF.

V usage is TRBV5-1 and J usage is TRBJ1-1, with 7 bases aligning to TRBD1. The CDR3 extends over 14 amino acids. Germline V gene lookup returns CDR1 SGHRS and CDR2 YFSETQ. The junction had 6 bases not matched to a gene; V was cut back by 6 bases and J by 1 base. CDR3 sequence reads: CASTPDRTNTEAFF. The CDR3 DNA is TGCGCCAGCACCCCGGACAGGACGAACACTGAAGCTTTCTTT.

In this sample, this clone turned up a few times. CDR3 sequence: CASSLGQGYGYTF. The CDR3 DNA is TGTGCCAGCAGCTTAGGCCAGGGCTATGGCTACACCTTC. The rearrangement uses TRBV7-9 and TRBJ1-2; possibly TRBD1 for D (5 bases). The germline V and J ends were trimmed by 1 base and 4 bases, with 7 bases remaining between them. CDR3 size: 13 residues. Germline V gene sequence: CDR1 SEHNR, CDR2 FQNEAQ (reference sequence).

This clone was seen a few times. The V and J genes are TRBV29-1 and TRBJ1-2; 11 nucleotides align to TRBD1. With 6 bases clipped from V and 4 bases from J, the junction kept 10 bases outside the gene matches. The CDR3 consists of 15 residues. CDR1 is SQVTM and CDR2 is ANQGSEA in the germline V gene. The CDR3 reads CSVSRAGQGAYGYTF. CDR3 bases: TGCAGCGTATCTAGAGCAGGACAGGGGGCCTATGGCTACACCTTC. The whole variable domain, filled in from reference TRBV29-1 and TRBJ1-2, reads SAVISQKPSRDICQRGTSLTIQCQVDSQVTMMFWYRQQPGQSLTLIATANQGSEATYESGFVIDKFPISRPNLTFSTLTVSNMSPEDSSIYLCSVSRAGQGAYGYTFGSGTRLTVV.

The rearrangement links TRBV5-1 to TRBJ1-2; 7 nucleotides match TRBD1. In germline, CDR1 is SGHRS, CDR2 YFSETQ. The CDR3 has 13 residues. The V gene end was trimmed by 4 bases and the J gene end by 3 bases; junction bases not matched to a gene: 3. The CDR3 region has the DNA TGCGCCAGCAGCGCCACAGGGGACTATGGCTACACCTTC. This codes for CASSATGDYGYTF.

This chain joins TRBV3-1 (or the pseudogene TRBV3-2) and TRBJ2-2; 9 nucleotides agree with TRBD2. Germline lookup yields CDR1 LGHDT and CDR2 YNNKEL (reference sequence). The CDR3 runs to 17 residues. Trimming removed 6 bases from V and 0 bases from J; junction bases left unmatched: 8. The CDR3 spells CASSQRAGGTNTGELFF. The CDR3 nucleotides read TGTGCCAGCAGTCAACGAGCGGGAGGAACGAACACCGGGGAGCTGTTTTTT.

V usage is TRBV6-1 and J usage is TRBJ1-5; no firm D call. The CDR3 runs to 15 residues. V shed 2 bases and J shed 4 bases, with 12 bases lying between them. The V gene's germline CDR1 is MNHNS and CDR2 SASEGT. This CDR3 reads CASSELASANQPQHF. CDR3 nucleotide sequence: TGTGCCAGCAGTGAATTGGCGTCAGCGAATCAGCCCCAGCATTTT.

This clone was counted once. V gene TRBV27 combines with J gene TRBJ2-3; no reliable D call. Germline V gene sequence: CDR1 MNHEY, CDR2 SMNVEV (reference sequence). With 2 bases removed from V and 6 bases from J, the gap between germline ends came to 15 bases. CDR3 length: 15 amino acids. The CDR3 coding sequence is TGTGCCAGCAGTTTAAGGCCAGGAAATCGGGATACGCAGTATTTT. Its protein product is CASSLRPGNRDTQYF.

Here the CDR3 DNA reads TGCAGTGCTAGTGCATACAGGGGGGCCACTGAAGCTTTCTTT. It translates to CSASAYRGATEAFF. V and J are TRBV20-1 and TRBJ1-1, with 8 bases fitting TRBD1. This CDR3 is 14 amino acids long. Germline trimming cut 3 bases from V and 4 bases from J; bases unmatched to any gene: 7. The germline V gene encodes CDR1 DFQATT and CDR2 SNEGSKA (reference sequence).